The 7 T cell receptor beta chains reported below all come from one sample, sequenced in a study of blood T cell repertoires in COVID-19. TCRdb keeps only in-frame clones here, not all; method: immunoSEQ multiplex PCR. The table records about 220,000 clones, 75% to 90% of them present only once. Specimen: peripheral blood. Receptor source: a woman aged 70-85 years with COVID-19, enrolled during active disease.

This clone showed up just once. The chain carries TRBV7-2 and TRBJ2-1, with TRBD2 matching over 16 bases. Germline-derived CDR1 and CDR2 are SGHTA and FQGNSA. With 0 bases clipped from V and 7 bases from J, the junction kept 12 bases outside the gene matches. This CDR3 spans 20 amino acids. The DNA of the CDR3 is TGTGCCAGCAGCTTAGCCCCGGGACTAGCGGGAGGGCAAGCAAGGAATGAGCAGTTCTTC. It specifies CASSLAPGLAGGQARNEQFF.

CDR3 coding DNA: TGTGCCAGTAGCCCAATAGCAGGGACTAGCGGGTTTAATGAGCAGTTCTTC. Protein product: CASSPIAGTSGFNEQFF. The J gene is TRBJ2-1, the V gene TRBV19; TRBD2 matches at 12 bases. Germline CDR1 is LNHDA and CDR2 is SQIVND (reference sequence). The CDR3 is 17 residues long. Trimming took 6 bases from V and 7 from J; bases not matched to a gene: 13.

This rearrangement joins TRBV5-4 to TRBJ1-2, with 8 bases fitting TRBD1. Per the germline V gene, CDR1 is SGHNT and CDR2 is YYREEE (reference sequence). The CDR3 sequence is 15 residues long. V dropped 3 bases and J dropped 0; count of bases not matched to a gene: 4. The CDR3 nucleotides are TGTGCCAGCAGCTCCCGGACAGGGACTAACTATGGCTACACCTTC. As protein: CASSSRTGTNYGYTF.

In its sample, this clone was seen once. The chain joins TRBV10-3 to TRBJ2-4; 7 bases are a match to TRBD1. This CDR3 contains 13 residues. J was trimmed by 8 bases and V by 4 bases; bases with no gene match: 5. The germline CDR1 and CDR2 sequences are ENHRY and SYGVKD. The CDR3 is CAISGAQGDIQYF. The CDR3 coding sequence is TGTGCCATCAGTGGGGCGCAGGGGGACATTCAGTACTTC.

This chain uses TRBV18 with TRBJ2-3, with 8 bases identical to TRBD2. CDR1 is KGHSH and CDR2 is LQKENI in the germline V gene. There are 16 residues in the CDR3. The V gene end was trimmed by 3 bases and the J gene end by 2 bases; junction bases not matched to a gene: 7. In DNA, the CDR3 is TGTGCCAGCTCACCGGGAGGCGGGAGGCCCACAGATACGCAGTATTTT. This translates into CASSPGGGRPTDTQYF.

This clone was counted between two and nine times. The chain employs TRBV7-2 and TRBJ1-6; D may be TRBD1 (6 bases). V lost 0 bases to trimming and J lost 0 bases, with 12 bases between them. The CDR3 extends over 18 amino acids. Per germline, CDR1 SGHTA and CDR2 FQGNSA. The CDR3 protein is CASSLALRGSSYNSPLHF. CDR3 bases: TGTGCCAGCAGCTTAGCGCTTAGGGGGAGCTCCTATAATTCACCCCTCCACTTT.

The chain recombines TRBV5-1 with TRBJ2-2, with a weak D call TRBD2 (6 bases). This CDR3 has 14 residues. Trimming pared 4 bases from V and 7 bases from J, leaving 14 bases between. Germline-derived CDR1 and CDR2 are SGHRS and YFSETQ. The CDR3 nucleotides are TGCGCCAGCAGCGAGCGGGTAGGCGGCGGGGAGCTGTTTTTT. Its translation: CASSERVGGGELFF.